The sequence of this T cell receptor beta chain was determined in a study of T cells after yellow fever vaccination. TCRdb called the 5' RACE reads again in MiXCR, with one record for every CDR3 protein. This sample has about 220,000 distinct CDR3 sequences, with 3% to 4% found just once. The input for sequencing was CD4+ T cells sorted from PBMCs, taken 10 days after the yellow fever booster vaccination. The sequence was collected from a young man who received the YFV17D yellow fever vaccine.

CDR3 DNA: TGTGCCAGCAGCGTCGCACAAACAACAGATACGCAGTATTTT. Amino acids: CASSVAQTTDTQYF. The chain has TRBV9 and TRBJ2-3; D is unclear. The CDR3 is 14 residues long. The V and J ends lost 2 bases and 3 bases respectively, with 10 bases between them. CDR1 is SGDLS and CDR2 is YYNGEE in the germline V gene.